This T cell receptor beta chain appears in the sequencing data of a study of cytomegalovirus exposure and HLA in healthy donors (dated by TCRdb to 2017 to 2019). Regarding the complete study: In an earlier analysis of under 750 of the donors, approximately 300 Gb of sequence data and 95 million to 130 million unique TCR beta sequences from about 179 million T cells were reported. On average, roughly 250,000 unique TCR beta nucleotide sequences were sequenced per donor among fewer than 500 genotyped donors of the cohort, with around 19% of those sequences being non-productive. A later genetic analysis used genome-wide SNP genotypes for about three fifths of the 666 donors, treating that subset as a discovery cohort. Along with the roughly 710-subject first cohort, a separate validation cohort of 120 different subjects was used. Typing coverage differed by locus: A, B, C, DRB1 and DQB1 were typed in roughly 620-630 donors, DQA1 in about 550, DPA1 in 600 to 610, and DPB1 in 450 to 490. To study patterns of TCR occurrence, a later analysis re-analyzed previously published TCR beta repertoires from more than 550 donors and added high-resolution HLA genotyping. Class I and class II HLA loci were covered by the typing at four-digit resolution. The genetic ancestry cluster associated with self-reported Caucasian donors included 65% to 90% of the 398 genotyped donors. To predict cytomegalovirus infection status, the study combined high-throughput TCR immunosequencing, statistical association of individual TCRs with disease status, and machine learning. The study aimed to test whether cataloging public T cell receptors could reveal signatures of past pathogen exposure. Using immunosequencing, the study profiled T cell repertoires from roughly 650 subjects and related those repertoires to cytomegalovirus serostatus. Because of strong linkage in the cohort, 4 to 6 DR-DQ haplotypes were treated as single units for association and clustering. An earlier analysis of 587 of the donors applied high-throughput TCR beta sequencing to assess whether each TCR beta V gene segment acted as functional or pseudogenic. The later analysis used no new phenotypic data to find candidate immune exposures, relying instead on TCR beta sequences and their occurrence across donors. Donor age, sex, ethnicity and CMV serostatus were compiled alongside the repertoire data. All discovery cohort repertoires had been generated using a single sequencing platform. An early release covering just under 650 HLA-typed donors comprised about 290 gigabases of sequencing data and tens of millions of unique TCR sequences. What the research found in general, with its limitations: An earlier analysis of several hundred of the donors showed that most TCR beta V segments appeared in productive rearrangements either about 87% or about 30% of the time, which broadly matched IMGT annotations. Because HLA typing was missing for some donors at each locus, association tests included only the typed subset. In vitro tests confirmed that a few of the cytomegalovirus-associated TCR beta chains recognize cytomegalovirus antigens. In a later genetic analysis, fewer N-insertions in productive TCRs were reported among donors in an Asian-associated ancestry cluster than the roughly 640-donor mean. For the cohort, immune exposure information was limited to CMV serostatus. According to a later analysis, TCR association rates differed among HLA loci, with DRB1 alleles showing the most associated TCRs and HLA-C alleles showing the fewest. An association between a missense DCLRE1C variant and V-gene and J-gene trimming of TCR beta chains was found in a later genetic analysis and replicated in an independent cohort. Correlated functional status among segregating V segments might reflect linkage disequilibrium, but an unknown experimental factor could not be ruled out. A group of highly shared sequence variants was considered likely to be a technical artifact of the sequencing pipeline. Across donors, most TCR sequences were observed very rarely, whereas some public TCRs were present in many individuals. In the study, 164 TCR beta chains were listed as associated with cytomegalovirus. The earlier analysis of approximately 590 of the donors excluded roughly 17 rarely observed V segments, including chromosome 9 orphons, because counts were too low. The presence/absence analyses assumed that sequencing depth was roughly uniform across donors, and that assumption may not be true. Assigning TCR associations to individual alleles was difficult when HLA alleles, especially DR and DQ, strongly co-occurred. A later analysis found that most CMV-associated TCR beta chains appeared HLA-restricted, with HLA associations seemingly driven largely by CMV exposure. According to a later analysis, parvovirus B19, influenza, CMV and Epstein-Barr virus appeared linked to several top co-occurrence clusters. According to the authors, the approach could potentially be generalized to other disease states and immunological phenotypes. In a later analysis, 16,951 TCR beta sequences were associated with specific HLA alleles at a false discovery rate of 0.05. Compared with equally common non-associated chains, HLA-associated TCR beta chains in a later analysis were more clonally expanded and had lower generation probabilities. Some IMGT-functional V segments, including TRBV6-2 and TRBV6-3, could not be told apart with the 87-base-pair reads, so those segments were excluded. A further reported finding was that TCR beta sequences accurately predicted the HLA-A and HLA-B alleles for most subjects in the first cohort. The classifier was reported to diagnose cytomegalovirus status with high specificity and sensitivity in both the original cohort and the validation cohort. The cohort was sequenced for TCR beta chains only, and without alpha or paired-chain data the features that could be detected were limited.

In the case of this clone: What this receptor recognizes is not known. Base qualities are not at hand, and no much larger clone is one base apart.

The cohort was made up of 666 healthy bone marrow donors. At the time of sampling, all cohort members were nominally healthy, though unrecorded immune exposures were likely present. Of the 666 cohort members, roughly 290 had a positive CMV serostatus and approximately 400 had a negative one, while no CMV serostatus was recorded for the donor. Every donor gave a peripheral blood sample, and the peripheral blood mononuclear cells from that sample were used for TCR beta sequencing. Genomic DNA was extracted from the blood cell samples with the Qiagen DNeasy Blood Extraction Kit. V is cut back by 0 bases and J by 1 base, with 10 bases in the junction unmatched. For CDR1 and CDR2, the germline V gene (reference sequence) lists SGHNT and YYREEE. Reading from cysteine to phenylalanine, the CDR3 counts 19 amino acids. Only CDR3 DNA remains: 57 bases, in frame from the first base. Libraries were prepared through the immunoSEQ multiplex PCR assay. A mixture of 60 forward primers for TCR Vbeta segments and 13 reverse primers for TCR Jbeta segments was used in the multiplex PCR. Amplification of the CDR3 region of rearranged TCR beta genes was performed with a multiplex PCR assay on genomic DNA. The Illumina HiSeq System was used to sequence the amplified TCR beta libraries as 87-base-pair reads. The authors' analysis ran thus. Across the 500 to 750 repertoires, a later analysis counted 75 million to 90 million unique TCR beta chains, approximately 10 million of which were shared by at least two donors. To remove PCR and sequencing errors, raw reads were error-corrected and collapsed into unique sequences using a nearest-neighbor algorithm that merged closely related sequences. V, D and J gene segments were assigned by aligning CDR3 sequences to IMGT reference sequences. Each retained sequence needed at least a six-nucleotide match to both a V gene segment and a J gene segment. A rearrangement counted as productive if the CDR3 had no stop codons and remained in frame with V and J, and every other rearrangement counted as non-productive. Following IMGT convention, CDR3 was defined as the stretch from the second conserved V-encoded cysteine to the conserved J-encoded phenylalanine. The earlier analysis of 587 of the donors excluded sequences that lacked an unambiguous match to a single V gene segment. An earlier analysis of several hundred of the donors called V segments functional above 56.7% productive rearrangements and segregating when the between-donor standard deviation exceeded 5%. To diagnose cytomegalovirus status from the catalog of TCR beta chain sequences, a statistical classification framework was built. V and J gene assignment, in a later analysis, came from comparing TCR nucleotide sequences with IMGT/GENE-DB human TR gene sequences. Using the TCRdist pipeline, a later analysis assigned CDR3 sequences along with most-parsimonious VDJ recombination scenarios. In a later analysis, each TCR beta chain was defined by its CDR3 amino acid sequence together with its V-gene family, and reads without a unique V-gene family were excluded. As a way to deal with suspected cross-contamination and a sequencing artifact, a later analysis dropped nearly 600 nucleotide sequences that were highly shared and had low generation probability. In a later analysis, a clonal expansion index was calculated for each public chain from normalized within-repertoire ranks of inferred template counts. A later analysis computed generation probabilities with a VDJ recombination model fitted to out-of-frame rearrangements, and checked the results against IGoR. In a later analysis, hypergeometric tests were used to score TCR-TCR, TCR-HLA and TCR-CMV co-occurrence, with a repertoire-size bias correction applied to TCR pairs. A later analysis estimated false discovery rates by permuting HLA or CMV assignments 20 times. In a later analysis, co-occurring TCRs were grouped with DBSCAN, and TCRdist sequence similarity was added when clustering was performed within HLA-allele-positive subsets. Repertoires with fewer than 30,000 or more than 120,000 public chains, plus five repertoires with anomalous nucleotide sharing, were excluded from co-occurrence clustering. TCRdb holds this immuneACCESS table with in-frame rearrangements only. Some clones are missing; in checked studies, unresolved V genes explain under half, and the rest has no known cause. The V and J calls and clone size are taken from that table; D and trimming were inferred from the DNA. The sample table records some 140,000 clones; about 82% of these occur just once. 4.8% of the sample is taken by the ten largest.

The sample consisted of PBMCs. The TCR comes from a man in his thirties or forties in good health. In this chain, TRBV5-4 is recombined with TRBJ2-5; TRBD2 agrees with 12 junctional bases. The CDR3 region: CASSLARLAGGKRQETQYF. The nucleotide sequence reads TGTGCCAGCAGCTTGGCCCGGCTAGCGGGAGGGAAACGCCAAGAGACCCAGTACTTC.